This TCR beta chain was obtained from a study of blood T cells in healthy people across ages. The use of a sample-barcoded 5' primer and a J-beta primer mix characterized a second PCR of roughly 6 to 11 cycles. Using its own MiXCR run on the 5' RACE reads, TCRdb lists one record per CDR3 protein. The repertoire has 750,000 to 950,000 distinct CDR3 sequences, roughly 28% of them found once; the top ten carry 9.5% to 13%. This clonotype was seen a few times. These data were also filed under a second study, of T cells of mothers and their children.

The specimen sequenced was blood. The sequence was collected from a woman in her 40s in good health.

CDR3 nucleotides: TGTGCCAGCAGCTTAGAAGCGGAGTACTATGGCTACACCTTC. Translated, it gives CASSLEAEYYGYTF. The chain combines TRBV7-9 with TRBJ1-2; D gene ambiguous. Germline V gives CDR1 SEHNR, CDR2 FQNEAQ (reference sequence). V was clipped by 1 base and J by 3 bases, with 9 bases between them. The CDR3 covers 14 residues.